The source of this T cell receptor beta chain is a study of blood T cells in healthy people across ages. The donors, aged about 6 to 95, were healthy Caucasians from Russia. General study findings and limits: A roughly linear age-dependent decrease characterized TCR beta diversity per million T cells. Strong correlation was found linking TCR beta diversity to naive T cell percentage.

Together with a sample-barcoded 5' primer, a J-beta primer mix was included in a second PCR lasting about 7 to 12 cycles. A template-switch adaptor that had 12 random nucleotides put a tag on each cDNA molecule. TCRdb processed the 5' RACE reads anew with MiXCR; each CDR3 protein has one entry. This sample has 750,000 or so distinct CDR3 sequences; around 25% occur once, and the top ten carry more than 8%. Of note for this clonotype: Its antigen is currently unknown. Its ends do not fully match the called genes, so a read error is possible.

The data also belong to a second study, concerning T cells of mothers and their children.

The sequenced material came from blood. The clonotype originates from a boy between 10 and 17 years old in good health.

The CDR3 nucleotides read TGTGCCATCAGCCGGACTAGCGGGAGAGTGAACGACCGAAAGTTCTTC. Translated, it gives CAISRTSGRVNDRKFF. The chain combines TRBV10-3 with TRBJ2-5; 13 bases match TRBD2. The length of the CDR3 is 16 residues. Germline lookup yields CDR1 ENHRY and CDR2 SYGVKD.